This T cell receptor beta chain was profiled in a study of siplizumab effects on memory and regulatory T cells. Study-wide results and caveats: Siplizumab significantly decreased alloreactive sequences from unstimulated CD4+ memory cells. Proliferating siplizumab-cultured Tregs lacked confirmed suppressive function. Naive T cells were seemingly more diverse than memory cells, and major contributions to the alloresponse seemed to be made by them.

The CDR3 extends over 15 amino acids. V dropped 4 bases and J dropped 5; count of bases not matched to a gene: 4. Germline CDR1 and CDR2: MGHDK and SYGVNS. Measured with immunoSEQ multiplex PCR; TCRdb has only the in-frame clones, and not every one. The sample gives 45,000 to 50,000 clones, about 90% of which show up once; less than 0.35% is in the top ten. Comments on this clone: What it recognizes is unknown.

This sequence was found in a human donor in good health. The sequenced sample was naive CD8+ T cells sorted from blood. This rearrangement joins TRBV25-1 to TRBJ1-5; 11 bases line up with TRBD1. In DNA, the CDR3 is TGTGCCAGCAGTGGAGGGACAGGGGGTCATCAGCCCCAGCATTTT. Translation: CASSGGTGGHQPQHF. The entire variable domain, with the rest obtained from reference TRBV25-1 and TRBJ1-5, is as follows: EADIYQTPRYLVIGTGKKITLECSQTMGHDKMYWYQQDPGMELHLIHYSYGVNSTEKGDLSSESTVSRIRTEHFPLTLESARPSHTSQYLCASSGGTGGHQPQHFGDGTRLSIL.